The 2 T cell receptor beta chains below come from one sample, sequenced in a study of blood T cell repertoires in COVID-19. Sequencing was performed with immunoSEQ multiplex PCR; in TCRdb, only in-frame clones are kept and a portion is missing. The table lists 40,000 to 55,000 clones, roughly 80% of them singletons. Sequencing input: peripheral blood. The receptor set was obtained from a middle-aged man with acute or convalescent COVID-19.

This clone has only one observation. The gene calls are TRBV6-1 and TRBJ2-5, with D tentatively TRBD2 (6 bases). In germline, CDR1 is MNHNS, CDR2 SASEGT. Trimming left V 2 bases short and J 2 bases short, with 9 bases between. The CDR3 loop spans 14 amino acids. Here the CDR3 reads CASSEMGRQETQYF. In DNA, the CDR3 is TGTGCCAGCAGTGAAATGGGGAGGCAAGAGACCCAGTACTTC.

The J gene is TRBJ2-4, the V gene TRBV19; no definite D call. The CDR3 runs to 15 residues. The germline V gene has CDR1 LNHDA and CDR2 SQIVND (reference sequence). Trimming cost V 2 bases and J 0 bases, with 8 bases left between them. The CDR3 region is CASSIYYQAKNIQYF. The CDR3 nucleotides read TGTGCCAGTAGTATATACTACCAAGCCAAAAACATTCAGTACTTC.